The 9 T cell receptor beta chains reported below all come from one sample, sequenced in a study of shared clonotypes between healthy human individuals. Sequenced by immunoSEQ multiplex PCR; TCRdb stores in-frame clones only, minus some. The sample shows 1 million to 1.3 million clones, about 80% of them seen only once. The source material was memory CD4+ T cells from PBMCs. Subset indicated: CD45RA-negative fraction. The receptors derive from a man younger than 35 in good health. Some clones in this sample may be carry-over from other donors' samples.

The gene calls are TRBV25-1 and TRBJ2-7; D gene unclear. This CDR3 region has 14 residues. Trimming stripped 3 bases from V and 4 bases from J, with 13 bases between. Germline V CDR1 and CDR2: MGHDK, SYGVNS. CDR3 coding DNA: TGTGCCAGCAGTGACCGCCGCCGGTGGTACGAGCAGTACTTC. This translates into CASSDRRRWYEQYF.

The chain couples TRBV7-2 to TRBJ1-5; D is perhaps TRBD1 (5 bases). V lost 1 base, J lost 0 bases, and 10 bases lay in between. The CDR3 runs to 16 residues. Germline V lookup: CDR1 SGHTA, CDR2 FQGNSA. The CDR3 nucleotides are TGTGCCAGCAGCTTAGTGGCAGGGTATAGCAATCAGCCCCAGCATTTT. Protein sequence: CASSLVAGYSNQPQHF.

The chain recombines TRBV5-1 with TRBJ2-3; D possibly corresponds to TRBD2 (5 bases). CDR3 length: 16 residues. Germline CDR1 reads SGHRS; CDR2 reads YFSETQ. Trimming removed 0 bases from V and 0 bases from J, with 11 bases in between. CDR3 region: CASSLGGRASTDTQYF. In DNA form, the CDR3 reads TGCGCCAGCAGCTTGGGTGGGCGGGCTAGCACAGATACGCAGTATTTT. Supplemented by reference TRBV5-1 and TRBJ2-3, the full variable domain reads KAGVTQTPRYLIKTRGQQVTLSCSPISGHRSVSWYQQTPGQGLQFLFEYFSETQRNKGNFPGRFSGRQFSNSRSEMNVSTLELGDSALYLCASSLGGRASTDTQYFGPGTRLTVL.

The chain has TRBV6-1 and TRBJ1-2; D remains ambiguous. The CDR3 has 14 residues. CDR1 and CDR2 (germline): MNHNS, SASEGT. V gave up 8 bases and J gave up 3 bases, with 16 bases separating them. In DNA form, the CDR3 reads TGTGCCAGCGGTGTGAACAGCCCCCACTATGGCTACACCTTC. It encodes CASGVNSPHYGYTF.

The chain uses TRBV4-2 and TRBJ2-3; no firm D call. With 0 bases removed from V and 8 bases from J, the gap between germline ends came to 12 bases. CDR3 length: 14 residues. The germline gives CDR1 LGHNA, CDR2 YNFKEQ. In DNA form, the CDR3 reads TGTGCCAGCAGCCAAGATGGGATCGGCTTTACGCAGTATTTT. Its protein product is CASSQDGIGFTQYF.

The chain links TRBV7-9 to TRBJ1-2; 7 bases line up with TRBD1. This CDR3 region has 13 residues. Germline V gives CDR1 SEHNR, CDR2 FQNEAQ (reference sequence). Unmatched junction bases numbered 3, after V lost 1 base and J lost 7 bases. The CDR3 DNA reads as TGTGCCAGCAGCTTAGAGGGGGCGGGTGGCTACACCTTC. Translated: CASSLEGAGGYTF.

About this clone: Different DNA sequences within this sample yield the same CDR3. The V and J genes are TRBV12-5 and TRBJ2-3, with 10 bases fitting TRBD2. This CDR3 region has 15 residues. Trimming cost V 6 bases and J 1 base; bases outside gene matches: 4. CDR1 and CDR2 from the germline V gene are LGHNT and FRNRAP. DNA of the CDR3: TGTGCTAGTGGCCTCGGACTAGCGGGCACAGATACGCAGTATTTT. This gives the protein CASGLGLAGTDTQYF.

V and J are TRBV4-3 and TRBJ2-1, with 8 bases fitting TRBD2. CDR1 LGHNA and CDR2 YSLEER come from the germline V gene. The CDR3 totals 17 residues. With 3 bases clipped from V and 0 bases from J, the junction kept 7 bases outside the gene matches. The CDR3 bases are TGCGCCAGCAGCCAGAGACTAGCGCAAAGCTCCTACAATGAGCAGTTCTTC. As protein: CASSQRLAQSSYNEQFF.

At least ten counts were recorded for this clone. The sample contains more than one DNA sequence encoding this CDR3. The chain has TRBV7-2 and TRBJ2-7; the match to TRBD2 covers 14 bases. This CDR3 contains 15 residues. Germline V CDR1 and CDR2: SGHTA, FQGNSA. V dropped 5 bases and J dropped 7; count of bases not matched to a gene: 7. The CDR3 sequence: CASSPTSGRAWEQYF. The CDR3 region has the DNA TGTGCCAGCAGCCCGACTAGCGGGAGGGCCTGGGAGCAGTACTTC.